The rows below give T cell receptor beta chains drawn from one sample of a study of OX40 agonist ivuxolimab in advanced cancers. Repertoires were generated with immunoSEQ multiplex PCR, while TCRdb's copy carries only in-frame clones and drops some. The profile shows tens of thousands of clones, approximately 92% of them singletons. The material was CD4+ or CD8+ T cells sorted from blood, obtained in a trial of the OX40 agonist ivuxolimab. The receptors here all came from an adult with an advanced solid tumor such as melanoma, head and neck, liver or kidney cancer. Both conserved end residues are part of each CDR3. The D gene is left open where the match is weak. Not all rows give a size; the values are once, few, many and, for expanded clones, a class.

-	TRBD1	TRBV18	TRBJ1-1	CASSPTGDRSEAFF	TGTGCCAGCTCACCTACAGGGGATCGGTCTGAAGCTTTCTTT
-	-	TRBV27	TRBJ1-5	CASRKNLDGNQPQHF	TGTGCCAGCAGGAAAAACCTGGACGGCAATCAGCCCCAGCATTTT
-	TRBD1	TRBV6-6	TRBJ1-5	CASSTWTGGENQPQHF	TGTGCCAGCAGTACCTGGACAGGGGGTGAGAATCAGCCCCAGCATTTT
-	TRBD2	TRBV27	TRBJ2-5	CATSVGTSGGQETQYF	TGTGCCACCTCCGTCGGGACTAGCGGGGGGCAAGAGACCCAGTACTTC
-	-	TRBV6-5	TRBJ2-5	CASSSPYSGETQYF	TGTGCCAGCAGCTCCCCATACTCAGGAGAGACCCAGTACTTC
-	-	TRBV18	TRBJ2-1	CASSPRADYNEQFF	TGTGCCAGCTCACCACGGGCAGACTACAATGAGCAGTTCTTC
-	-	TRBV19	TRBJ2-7	CASSERGSYEQYF	TGTGCCAGTAGTGAGAGGGGGTCCTACGAGCAGTACTTC
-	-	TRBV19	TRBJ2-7	CASTRTFLDYEQYF	TGTGCCAGTACCAGGACCTTCTTAGATTACGAGCAGTACTTC
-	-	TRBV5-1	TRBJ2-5	CASSLGLARQETQYF	TGCGCCAGCAGCTTGGGGCTAGCCAGACAAGAGACCCAGTACTTC
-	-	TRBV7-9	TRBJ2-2	CASSLQGDTGELFF	TGTGCCAGCAGCTTGCAAGGGGACACCGGGGAGCTGTTTTTT
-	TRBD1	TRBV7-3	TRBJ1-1	CASSGGQSNTEAFF	TGTGCCAGCAGCGGGGGACAGTCGAACACTGAAGCTTTCTTT
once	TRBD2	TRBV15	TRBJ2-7	CATSRDLGRGVNYEQYF	TGTGCCACCAGCAGAGATCTTGGTCGGGGGGTTAACTACGAGCAGTACTTC
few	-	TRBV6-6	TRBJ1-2	CASTRDRPYGYTF	TGTGCCAGCACCAGGGACCGTCCCTATGGCTACACCTTC
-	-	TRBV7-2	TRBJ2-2	CASSSNRNTGELFF	TGTGCCAGCAGCTCGAACAGGAACACCGGGGAGCTGTTTTTT
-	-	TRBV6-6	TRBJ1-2	CASSLDTGTGYGYTF	TGTGCCAGCAGCTTAGATACCGGGACGGGCTATGGCTACACCTTC
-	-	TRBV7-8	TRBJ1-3	CASSFTSGSGNTIYF	TGTGCCAGCAGCTTTACTTCGGGCTCTGGAAACACCATATATTTT
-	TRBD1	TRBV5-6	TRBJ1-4	CASSLEIYRGQANEKLFF	TGTGCCAGCAGCTTGGAAATATACAGGGGTCAGGCTAATGAAAAACTGTTTTTT
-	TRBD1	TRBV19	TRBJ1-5	CASSDRGKQPQHF	TGTGCCAGTAGCGACAGGGGAAAGCAGCCCCAGCATTTT
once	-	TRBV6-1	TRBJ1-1	CASSEGKAFF	TGTGCCAGCAGTGAAGGGAAAGCTTTCTTT
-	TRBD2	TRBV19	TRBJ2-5	CATQSGGGETQYF	TGTGCCACCCAAAGCGGGGGCGGAGAGACCCAGTACTTC
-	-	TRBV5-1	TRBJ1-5	CASSLSPRSRGSNQPQHF	TGCGCCAGCAGCTTGAGTCCTCGAAGTCGCGGCTCCAATCAGCCCCAGCATTTT
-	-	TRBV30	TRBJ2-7	CAWSDGKAYEQYF	TGTGCCTGGAGTGACGGGAAAGCCTACGAGCAGTACTTC
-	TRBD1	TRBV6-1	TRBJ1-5	CASSEFSGGVGQPQHF	TGTGCCAGCAGTGAATTCTCAGGGGGTGTTGGGCAGCCCCAGCATTTT
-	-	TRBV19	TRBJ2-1	CASSIGDPAYNEQFF	TGTGCCAGTAGTATAGGGGACCCCGCGTACAATGAGCAGTTCTTC
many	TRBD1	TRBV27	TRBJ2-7	CASGLYRGENYEQYF	TGTGCCAGCGGATTATACAGGGGTGAGAACTACGAGCAGTACTTC
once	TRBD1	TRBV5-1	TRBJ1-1	CASSTLQGAEAFF	TGCGCCAGCAGCACCCTACAGGGGGCGGAAGCTTTCTTT
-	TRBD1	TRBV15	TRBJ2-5	CATSKGVPGQERETQYF	TGTGCCACCAGCAAGGGAGTTCCGGGACAGGAGAGGGAGACCCAGTACTTC
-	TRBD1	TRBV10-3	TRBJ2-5	CATQGARQETQYF	TGTGCCACCCAGGGGGCGAGACAAGAGACCCAGTACTTC
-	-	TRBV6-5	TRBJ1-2	CASTRRGGGYTF	TGTGCCAGCACCCGGCGAGGGGGTGGCTACACCTTC
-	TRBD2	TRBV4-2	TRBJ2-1	CASSPLAGGPVF	TGTGCCAGCAGCCCCCTAGCGGGGGGGCCGGTCTTC
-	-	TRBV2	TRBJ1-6	CASMGTEGSPLHF	TGTGCCAGCATGGGCACTGAAGGTTCACCCCTCCACTTT
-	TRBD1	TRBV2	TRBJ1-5	CASRGQGANSNQPQHF	TGTGCCAGCAGGGGACAGGGGGCGAATAGCAATCAGCCCCAGCATTTT
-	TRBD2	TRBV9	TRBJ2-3	CASSVSAGGLTDTQYF	TGTGCCAGCAGCGTATCGGCGGGAGGTCTTACAGATACGCAGTATTTT
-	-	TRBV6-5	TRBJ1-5	CASSFLGQPQHF	TGTGCCAGCAGTTTCTTAGGTCAGCCCCAGCATTTT
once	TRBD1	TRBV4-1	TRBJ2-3	CASSQDQGTVSTDTQYF	TGCGCCAGCAGCCAAGATCAGGGGACAGTTAGCACAGATACGCAGTATTTT
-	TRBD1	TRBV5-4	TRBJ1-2	CASSQQGGGHGYTF	TGTGCCAGCAGCCAACAGGGGGGAGGGCATGGCTACACCTTC
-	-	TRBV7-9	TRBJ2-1	CASSLAGVGWDEQFF	TGTGCCAGCAGCTTAGCCGGCGTTGGGTGGGATGAGCAGTTCTTC
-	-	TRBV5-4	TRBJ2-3	CASSLEVAGTDTQYF	TGTGCCAGCAGCTTGGAAGTAGCAGGGACAGATACGCAGTATTTT
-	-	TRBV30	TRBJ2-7	CAWGRHTYEQYF	TGTGCCTGGGGTAGACACACCTACGAGCAGTACTTC
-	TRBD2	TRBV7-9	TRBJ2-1	CASSRGTSGLINEQFF	TGTGCCAGCAGCCGAGGGACTAGCGGGCTGATAAATGAGCAGTTCTTC
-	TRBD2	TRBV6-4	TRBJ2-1	CASSGLAGDNEQFF	TGTGCCAGCAGTGGACTAGCGGGAGACAATGAGCAGTTCTTC
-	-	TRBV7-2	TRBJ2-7	CASTINPTATYEQYF	TGTGCCAGCACCATTAACCCGACCGCGACATACGAGCAGTACTTC
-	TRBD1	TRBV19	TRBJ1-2	CASSMQTGANYGYTF	TGTGCCAGTAGTATGCAGACAGGGGCCAACTATGGCTACACCTTC
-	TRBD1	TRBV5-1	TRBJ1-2	CASSVGQGSNYGYTF	TGCGCCAGCAGCGTAGGACAGGGGTCAAACTATGGCTACACCTTC
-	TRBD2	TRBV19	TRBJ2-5	CASSKGLAGGETQYF	TGTGCCAGTAGTAAGGGACTAGCGGGAGGAGAGACCCAGTACTTC
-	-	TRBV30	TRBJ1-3	CAWSVGGAGNTIYF	TGTGCCTGGAGTGTAGGTGGGGCTGGAAACACCATATATTTT
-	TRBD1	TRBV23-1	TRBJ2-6	CASSLRIGTESSGANVLTF	TGCGCCAGCAGTCTTAGAATCGGGACAGAGAGCTCTGGGGCCAACGTCCTGACTTTC
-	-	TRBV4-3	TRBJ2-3	CASSQEDSSTDTQYF	TGCGCCAGCAGCCAAGAGGACAGTAGCACAGATACGCAGTATTTT
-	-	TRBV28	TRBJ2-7	CASIEGGSDEQYF	TGTGCCAGCATTGAGGGAGGTTCCGACGAGCAGTACTTC